This T cell receptor (beta chain) was found in a study of a mutant IDH1 vaccine in newly diagnosed glioma. The overall study: The earlier regimen, radiotherapy, temozolomide, or both, was most often both. Visit V12 happened at week 35; visit V13 happened at week 47.

The time point here: week 47, end of study. Every vaccination contained 300 ug of the mutant IDH1 20-mer peptide and was paired with topical imiquimod. CDR1 and CDR2 from the germline V gene are SQVTM and ANQGSEA. J gave up 2 bases and V 7 bases, and 4 bases lay outside the gene matches. This CDR3 comprises 14 residues. A remark on this clone: The antigen is undetermined.

Sequencing was performed with immunoSEQ multiplex PCR; in TCRdb, only in-frame clones are kept and a portion is missing. The sample lists approximately 56,000 clones, less than 65% occurring once. Study observations and caveats: Immune responses arising from the vaccine appeared in 80% to 95% of patients. Pseudoprogression seemed unlinked to shifts in top peripheral T cell clonotypes.

The J gene is TRBJ2-7, the V gene TRBV29-1; TRBD2 matches 14 bases. The sequence came from a man in his forties or fifties with glioma. Some clones in this sample may be carry-over from other donors' samples. The specimen comprised peripheral blood mononuclear cells (PBMCs), sampled from a glioma patient whose treatment included an IDH1 peptide vaccine. CDR3 coding DNA: TGCAGCGCGGGACTAGCGGGGGCCCCCTACGAGCAGTACTTC. Its translation is CSAGLAGAPYEQYF.